This T cell receptor (beta chain) was found in a study of blood T cells in healthy people across ages. In this sample, this clonotype turned up many times. Trimming took off 8 bases at V and 2 bases at J, with 14 bases between the two ends. CDR3 length: 14 residues. CDR1 is SGHTA, CDR2 FQGNSA, per germline. A second PCR, run for about 7 to 11 cycles, used a sample-barcoded 5' primer plus a J-beta primer mix. MiXCR was run by TCRdb on the 5' RACE reads, yielding one entry per CDR3 protein. The data contain about 670,000 distinct CDR3 sequences, roughly two fifths of them singletons. Sample: blood. This receptor was identified in a man older than 75 in good health. The chain uses TRBV7-2 and TRBJ2-3; D remains ambiguous. The DNA for the CDR3 is TGTGCCAGCTCACCAGGATTAGCCACAGATACGCAGTATTTT. This sequence encodes CASSPGLATDTQYF. Together with reference TRBV7-2 and TRBJ2-3, the CDR3 gives the full variable domain: GAGVSQSPSNKVTEKGKDVELRCDPISGHTALYWYRQSLGQGLEFLIYFQGNSAPDKSGLPSDRFSAERTGGSVSTLTIQRTQQEDSAVYLCASSPGLATDTQYFGPGTRLTVL.